These 22 T cell receptor beta chains were sequenced from one sample in a study of T cell changes during pregnancy in multiple sclerosis. The data were produced by immunoSEQ multiplex PCR, yet TCRdb's version contains in-frame clones alone and is incomplete. Found here are tens of thousands of clones, more than 85% of them singletons; the top ten hold more than 0.9%. The source was peripheral blood, collected after pregnancy. Receptor source: a female donor in good health, enrolled as a control in a pregnancy study.

The chain couples TRBV29-1 to TRBJ1-3; unclear D gene. The length of the CDR3 is 14 residues. The germline CDR1 and CDR2 sequences are SQVTM and ANQGSEA. V was trimmed by 4 bases and J by 0 bases, leaving 10 bases between them. The DNA for the CDR3 is TGCAGCGTTGCGCAGGCCCTCTCTGGAAACACCATATATTTT. This codes for CSVAQALSGNTIYF. The entire variable domain, with the rest obtained from reference TRBV29-1 and TRBJ1-3, is as follows: SAVISQKPSRDICQRGTSLTIQCQVDSQVTMMFWYRQQPGQSLTLIATANQGSEATYESGFVIDKFPISRPNLTFSTLTVSNMSPEDSSIYLCSVAQALSGNTIYFGEGSWLTVV.

The chain couples TRBV7-7 to TRBJ2-2; D might be TRBD2 (6 bases). This CDR3 is 15 amino acids long. From germline, CDR1 is SSHAT and CDR2 FNYEAQ (reference sequence). V lost 3 bases and J 0 bases, leaving 8 bases between the germline ends. CDR3 DNA sequence: TGTGCCAGCAGCTTCCGGGGGACGAACACCGGGGAGCTGTTTTTT. It yields the protein CASSFRGTNTGELFF. Drawing the rest from reference TRBV7-7 and TRBJ2-2, the complete variable domain is GAGVSQSPRYKVTKRGQDVTLRCDPISSHATLYWYQQALGQGPEFLTYFNYEAQPDKSGLPSDRFSAERPEGSISTLTIQRTEQRDSAMYRCASSFRGTNTGELFFGEGSRLTVL.

The chain links TRBV28 to TRBJ1-1, with 8 bases aligning to TRBD1. From germline, CDR1 is MDHEN and CDR2 SYDVKM. The junction had 6 bases not matched to a gene; V was cut back by 1 base and J by 5 bases. This CDR3 spans 15 amino acids. CDR3 amino acids: CASSLSGTGRTEAFF. The CDR3 DNA reads as TGTGCCAGCAGTTTATCCGGGACAGGACGAACTGAAGCTTTCTTT.

The rearrangement joins TRBV7-2 to TRBJ2-7; possibly TRBD1 for D (7 bases). The CDR3 spans 14 residues. V was cut by 4 bases and J by 3 bases, with 13 bases left in between. CDR1 is SGHTA, CDR2 FQGNSA, per germline. The CDR3 sequence is CASSWQGGGYEQYF. The CDR3 DNA reads TGTGCCAGCAGCTGGCAGGGGGGAGGCTACGAGCAGTACTTC.

The rearrangement joins TRBV2 to TRBJ1-1; D gene unclear. Trimming took off 0 bases at V and 0 bases at J, with 8 bases between the two ends. This CDR3 contains 15 residues. Germline lookup yields CDR1 SNHLY and CDR2 FYNNEI. The CDR3 reads CASSEAPGMNTEAFF. The CDR3 DNA reads as TGTGCCAGCAGTGAAGCCCCGGGGATGAACACTGAAGCTTTCTTT.

Concerning this clone itself: This sample also contains other DNA sequences that code for the same CDR3. The rearrangement uses TRBV5-1 and TRBJ2-7; 7 nucleotides line up with TRBD2. Germline assignment: CDR1 SGHRS and CDR2 YFSETQ. CDR3 size: 15 residues. The V gene end was trimmed by 0 bases and the J gene end by 1 base; junction bases not matched to a gene: 4. The CDR3 sequence is CASSLGWGGSYEQYF. CDR3 in DNA: TGCGCCAGCAGCTTGGGCTGGGGGGGGTCCTACGAGCAGTACTTC.

The chain joins TRBV15 to TRBJ2-6, with TRBD1 as a possible D gene (6 bases). The CDR3 is 23 amino acids. CDR1 is LNHNV and CDR2 is YYDKDF in the germline V gene (reference sequence). V was trimmed by 2 bases and J by 2 bases, leaving 31 bases between them. CDR3 amino acids: CATSRLLSLGDTLRSTGANVLTF. The CDR3 nucleotides read TGTGCCACCAGCAGACTCCTATCCCTTGGGGACACCCTTCGATCTACTGGGGCCAACGTCCTGACTTTC.

V gene TRBV27 combines with J gene TRBJ2-7; TRBD1 agrees at 9 bases. Trimming took 4 bases from V and 4 from J; bases not matched to a gene: 8. The CDR3 is made up of 15 amino acids. Looked up from germline, CDR1 is MNHEY and CDR2 is SMNVEV (reference sequence). The CDR3 bases are TGTGCCAGCAGTTCCCCCGGGACAGGGTTTTACGAGCAGTACTTC. Translated, it gives CASSSPGTGFYEQYF.

This rearrangement joins TRBV6-5 to TRBJ1-1; 11 bases align to TRBD1. The CDR3 is 14 residues long. V gave up 0 bases and J gave up 10 bases; unmatched junction bases: 4. CDR1 MNHEY and CDR2 SVGAGI come from the germline V gene. The CDR3 region has the DNA TGTGCCAGCAGTTACTCTGGACAGGGGGCTGGAGCTTTCTTT. Translated: CASSYSGQGAGAFF.

The chain recombines TRBV7-2 with TRBJ2-6; 7 bases fit TRBD2. J lost 1 base, V lost 3 bases, and 3 bases had no gene match. This CDR3 has 16 residues. CDR1 and CDR2 (germline): SGHTA, FQGNSA. In DNA form, the CDR3 reads TGTGCCAGCAGCTTCCGAGCGGGGTCTGGGGCCAACGTCCTGACTTTC. It yields the protein CASSFRAGSGANVLTF.

V gene TRBV6-1 combines with J gene TRBJ1-4, with 7 bases that match TRBD1. CDR1 and CDR2 from the germline V gene are MNHNS and SASEGT. The CDR3 runs 15 residues. V lost 6 bases, J lost 5 bases, and 9 bases stayed unmatched. The CDR3 sequence is CASSPGQLNNEKLFF. CDR3 sequence (DNA): TGTGCCAGCAGCCCGGGACAGTTAAACAATGAAAAACTGTTTTTT.

The chain has TRBV14 and TRBJ1-1; D remains ambiguous. Deletions cut 0 bases from V and 1 base from J, with 9 bases between. This CDR3 contains 15 residues. From germline, CDR1 is SGHDN and CDR2 FVKESK. CDR3 loop: CASSQERGRNTEAFF. The DNA of the CDR3 is TGTGCCAGCAGCCAAGAGAGAGGGCGGAACACTGAAGCTTTCTTT.

V is TRBV7-9 and J is TRBJ1-1; TRBD1 aligns across 7 bases. Germline loops: CDR1 SEHNR, CDR2 FQNEAQ (reference sequence). After removal of 5 bases from V and 5 bases from J, the junction contained 8 bases not matched to a gene. CDR3 length equals 14 residues. CDR3 sequence reads: CASSTRQGGTEAFF. In DNA form, the CDR3 reads TGTGCCAGCAGCACCAGACAGGGCGGTACTGAAGCTTTCTTT.

J is TRBJ1-1 and V is TRBV7-9; tentatively, D is TRBD1 (6 bases). The germline V and J ends were trimmed by 2 bases and 11 bases, with 9 bases remaining between them. The CDR3 is 11 amino acids. From germline, CDR1 is SEHNR and CDR2 FQNEAQ (reference sequence). In nucleotides, the CDR3 is TGTGCCAGCAGCTTACAGGGGATTGCTTTCTTT. As protein: CASSLQGIAFF.

The CDR3 is CASSRDRGGYEQYF. CDR3 bases: TGTGCCAGCTCTCGGGACAGGGGGGGCTACGAGCAGTACTTC. V usage is TRBV18 and J usage is TRBJ2-7, with TRBD1 matching over 11 bases. Germline CDR1 is KGHSH and CDR2 is LQKENI. The CDR3 length is 14 residues. Trimming at V came to 6 bases and at J to 3 bases, leaving 4 bases not matched to a gene.

The chain carries TRBV7-7 and TRBJ2-5, with D possibly being TRBD1 (6 bases). CDR3 size: 15 residues. Germline V gene lookup returns CDR1 SSHAT and CDR2 FNYEAQ (reference sequence). The V end lost 4 bases, the J end lost 2 bases, and 14 bases lay between the germline ends. DNA for the CDR3: TGTGCCAGCAGCTCTATGACAGGCCCACAAGAGACCCAGTACTTC. Protein sequence: CASSSMTGPQETQYF.

The chain uses TRBV5-1 and TRBJ1-3, with D hard to call. The CDR3 has 16 residues. V was trimmed by 1 base and J by 0 bases, leaving 11 bases between them. Germline CDR1 and CDR2: SGHRS and YFSETQ. In DNA form, the CDR3 reads TGCGCCAGCAGCTTGATGGGCCGCGACTCTGGAAACACCATATATTTT. Protein: CASSLMGRDSGNTIYF.

The genes are TRBV4-3 and TRBJ2-3; 9 bases line up with TRBD2. Germline V gene sequence: CDR1 LGHNA, CDR2 YSLEER. V dropped 1 base and J dropped 6; count of bases not matched to a gene: 14. This CDR3 region has 18 residues. The CDR3 reads CASSQGGLVAGVVDTQYF. The CDR3 nucleotides read TGCGCCAGCAGCCAAGGCGGATTAGTAGCGGGAGTGGTGGATACGCAGTATTTT.

The gene calls are TRBV18 and TRBJ2-7, with 9 bases lining up with TRBD1. Trimming at V came to 4 bases and at J to 7 bases, leaving 8 bases not matched to a gene. The CDR3 has 14 residues. Germline lookup yields CDR1 KGHSH and CDR2 LQKENI. CDR3 nucleotide sequence: TGTGCCAGCTCACTCCTGGACAGGGGCGAAGAGCAGTACTTC. The encoded protein is CASSLLDRGEEQYF.

This clone was detected only once. The V and J genes are TRBV19 and TRBJ1-5, with D possibly TRBD1 on 6 matching bases. Germline CDR1 and CDR2: LNHDA and SQIVND (reference sequence). This CDR3 is 16 amino acids long. The V and J ends lost 5 bases and 3 bases respectively, with 17 bases between them. CDR3 bases: TGTGCCAGTAGTCCGTCGGGGGGGGCTATCAATCAGCCCCAGCATTTT. The encoded protein is CASSPSGGAINQPQHF.

The V call is TRBV27, the J call TRBJ2-1; 8 bases match TRBD2. The germline gives CDR1 MNHEY, CDR2 SMNVEV (reference sequence). The CDR3 is 16 residues long. V trimming: 3 bases; J trimming: 4 bases; junction bases outside the gene matches: 8. Here the CDR3 DNA reads TGTGCCAGCAGTTTCGTTGCGGGGGGAAATTACAATGAGCAGTTCTTC. This sequence encodes CASSFVAGGNYNEQFF.

The chain joins TRBV7-2 to TRBJ1-1; 7 bases map to TRBD1. The V gene end was trimmed by 5 bases and the J gene end by 4 bases; junction bases not matched to a gene: 7. Germline assignment: CDR1 SGHTA and CDR2 FQGNSA. This CDR3 spans 14 amino acids. The CDR3 sequence is CASSPGQTGTEAFF. CDR3 nucleotide sequence: TGTGCCAGCAGCCCGGGACAGACGGGCACTGAAGCTTTCTTT.